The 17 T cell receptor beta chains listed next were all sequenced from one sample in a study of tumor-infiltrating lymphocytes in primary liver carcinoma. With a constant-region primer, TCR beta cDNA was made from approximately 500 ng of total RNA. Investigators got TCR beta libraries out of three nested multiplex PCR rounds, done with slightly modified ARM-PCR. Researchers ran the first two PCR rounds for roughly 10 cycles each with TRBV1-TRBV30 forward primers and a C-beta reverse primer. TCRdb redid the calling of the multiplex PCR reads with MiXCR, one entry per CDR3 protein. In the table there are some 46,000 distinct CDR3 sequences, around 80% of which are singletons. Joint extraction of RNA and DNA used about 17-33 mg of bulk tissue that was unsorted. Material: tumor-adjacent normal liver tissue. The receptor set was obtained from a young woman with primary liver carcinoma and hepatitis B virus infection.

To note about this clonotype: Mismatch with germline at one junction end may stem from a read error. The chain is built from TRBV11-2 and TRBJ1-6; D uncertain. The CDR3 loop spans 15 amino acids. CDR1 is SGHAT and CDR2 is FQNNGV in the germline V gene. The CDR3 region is CVSSNSRRVSSPLQF. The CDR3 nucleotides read TGTGTCAGCAGCAACTCGCGAAGGGTCAGCTCACCCCTCCAATTT.

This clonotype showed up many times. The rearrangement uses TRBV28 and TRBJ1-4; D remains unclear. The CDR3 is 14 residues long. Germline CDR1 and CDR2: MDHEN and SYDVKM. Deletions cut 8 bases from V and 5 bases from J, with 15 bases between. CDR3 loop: CASGPGRMNEKLFF. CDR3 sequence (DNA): TGTGCCAGCGGTCCCGGACGAATGAATGAAAAACTGTTTTTT.

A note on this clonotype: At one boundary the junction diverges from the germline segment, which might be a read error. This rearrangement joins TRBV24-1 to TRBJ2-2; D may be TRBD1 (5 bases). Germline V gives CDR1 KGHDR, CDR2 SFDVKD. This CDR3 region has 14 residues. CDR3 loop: CATDPGRDTEELFF. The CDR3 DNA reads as TGTGCCACAGACCCAGGGCGAGACACCGAGGAGCTGTTTTTT.

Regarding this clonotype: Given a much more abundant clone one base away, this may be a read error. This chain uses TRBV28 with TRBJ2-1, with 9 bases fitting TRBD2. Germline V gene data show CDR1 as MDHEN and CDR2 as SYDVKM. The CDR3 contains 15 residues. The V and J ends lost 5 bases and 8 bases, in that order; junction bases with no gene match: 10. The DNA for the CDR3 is TGTGCCAGCAGTACCGGAGAGAGCGGGAGGCATGAGCAGTTCTTC. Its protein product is CASSTGESGRHEQFF.

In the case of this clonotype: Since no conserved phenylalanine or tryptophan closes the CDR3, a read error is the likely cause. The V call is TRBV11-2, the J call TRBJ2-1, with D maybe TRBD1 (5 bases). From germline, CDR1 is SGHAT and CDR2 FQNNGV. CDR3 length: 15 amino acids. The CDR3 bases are TGTGCCAGCAGCTTAGCTAGTGGGGCCTACAGTGAGCAGTTCCTC. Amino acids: CASSLASGAYSEQFL.

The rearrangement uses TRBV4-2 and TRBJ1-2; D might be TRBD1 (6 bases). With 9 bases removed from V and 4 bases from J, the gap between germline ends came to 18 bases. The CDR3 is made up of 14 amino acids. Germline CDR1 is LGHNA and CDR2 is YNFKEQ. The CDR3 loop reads CASGRTGSTYGYTF. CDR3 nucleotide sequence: TGTGCCAGTGGCCGAACAGGGTCTACCTATGGCTACACCTTC.

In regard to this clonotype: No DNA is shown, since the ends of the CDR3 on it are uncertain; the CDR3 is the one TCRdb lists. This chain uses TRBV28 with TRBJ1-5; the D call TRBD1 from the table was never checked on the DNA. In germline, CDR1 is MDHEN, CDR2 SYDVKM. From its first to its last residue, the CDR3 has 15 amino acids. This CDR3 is CASRVGTGSTQPQHF.

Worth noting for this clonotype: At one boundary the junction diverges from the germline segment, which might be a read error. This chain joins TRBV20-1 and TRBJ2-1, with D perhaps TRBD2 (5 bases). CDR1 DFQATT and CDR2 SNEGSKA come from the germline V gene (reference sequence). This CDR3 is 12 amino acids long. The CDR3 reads CSVEGPNNEQFF. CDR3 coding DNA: TGCAGTGTAGAGGGTCCTAACAATGAACAGTTCTTC.

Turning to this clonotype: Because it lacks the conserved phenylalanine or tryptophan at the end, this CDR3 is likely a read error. The CDR3 region has the DNA TGTGCCAGCAGTAGAGGGGCGAACACCGGGGAGCTGTTTATT. Encoded protein: CASSRGANTGELFI. J is TRBJ2-2 and V is TRBV6-1; tentatively, D is TRBD1 or TRBD2 (5 bases each). The CDR3 extends over 14 amino acids. Germline assignment: CDR1 MNHNS and CDR2 SASEGT. The V end lost 5 bases, the J end lost 0 bases, and 7 bases lay between the germline ends.

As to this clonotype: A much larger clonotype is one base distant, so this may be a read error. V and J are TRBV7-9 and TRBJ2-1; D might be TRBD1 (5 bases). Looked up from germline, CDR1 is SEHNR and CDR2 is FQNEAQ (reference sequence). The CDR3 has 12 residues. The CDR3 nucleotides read TGTGCCAGCTGCTTAGGGGTAAATGAGCAGTTCTTC. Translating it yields CASCLGVNEQFF.

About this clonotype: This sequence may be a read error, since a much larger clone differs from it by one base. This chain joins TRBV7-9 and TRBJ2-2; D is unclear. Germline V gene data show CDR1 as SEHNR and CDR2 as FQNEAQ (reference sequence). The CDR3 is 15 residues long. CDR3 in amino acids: CANSLRLVNTGELFF. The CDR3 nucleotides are TGTGCCAACAGCTTAAGACTCGTGAACACCGGGGAGCTGTTTTTT. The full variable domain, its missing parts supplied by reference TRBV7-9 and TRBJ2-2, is DTGVSQNPRHKITKRGQNVTFRCDPISEHNRLYWYRQTLGQGPEFLTYFQNEAQLEKSRLLSDRFSAERPKGSFSTLEIQRTEQGDSAMYLCANSLRLVNTGELFFGEGSRLTVL.

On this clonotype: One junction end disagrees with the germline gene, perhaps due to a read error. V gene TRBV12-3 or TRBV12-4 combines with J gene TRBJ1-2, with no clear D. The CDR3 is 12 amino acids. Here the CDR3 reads CASVGWEGGYAF. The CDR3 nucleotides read TGCGCCAGCGTAGGGTGGGAGGGAGGCTACGCCTTC.

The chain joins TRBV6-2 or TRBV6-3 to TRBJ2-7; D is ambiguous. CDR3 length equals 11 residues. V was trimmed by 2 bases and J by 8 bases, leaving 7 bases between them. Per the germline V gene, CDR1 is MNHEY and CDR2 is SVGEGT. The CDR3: CASSYNHKQYF. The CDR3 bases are TGTGCCAGCAGTTACAATCACAAGCAGTACTTC.

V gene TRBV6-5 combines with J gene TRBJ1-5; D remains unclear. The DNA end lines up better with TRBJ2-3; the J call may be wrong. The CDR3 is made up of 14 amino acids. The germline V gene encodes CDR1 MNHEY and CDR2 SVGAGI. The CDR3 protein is CASRGNLSNQPQYF. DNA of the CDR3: TGTGCCAGCAGAGGTAATCTTAGCAATCAGCCCCAGTATTTT.

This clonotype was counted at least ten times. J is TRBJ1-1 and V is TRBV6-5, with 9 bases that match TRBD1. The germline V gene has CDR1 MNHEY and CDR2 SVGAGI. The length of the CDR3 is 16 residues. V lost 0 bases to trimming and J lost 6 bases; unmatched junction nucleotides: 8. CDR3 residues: CASSYSRGQGSAEAFF. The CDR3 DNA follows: TGTGCCAGCAGTTACTCGAGGGGACAGGGTTCCGCTGAAGCTTTCTTT.

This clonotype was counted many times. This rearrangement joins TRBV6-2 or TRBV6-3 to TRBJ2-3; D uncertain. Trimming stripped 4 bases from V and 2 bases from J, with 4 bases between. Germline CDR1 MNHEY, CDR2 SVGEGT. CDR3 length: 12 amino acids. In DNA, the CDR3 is TGTGCCAGCAGTTCCTACACAGATACGCAGTATTTT. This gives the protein CASSSYTDTQYF.

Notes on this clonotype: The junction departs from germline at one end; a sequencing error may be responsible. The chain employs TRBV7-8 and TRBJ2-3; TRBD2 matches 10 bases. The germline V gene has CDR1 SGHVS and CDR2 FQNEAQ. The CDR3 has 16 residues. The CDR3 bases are TGTGCCAGCAGCTTAGGAGCGGGAGGGCATGGTGATACTCAGTGTTTT. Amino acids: CASSLGAGGHGDTQCF.